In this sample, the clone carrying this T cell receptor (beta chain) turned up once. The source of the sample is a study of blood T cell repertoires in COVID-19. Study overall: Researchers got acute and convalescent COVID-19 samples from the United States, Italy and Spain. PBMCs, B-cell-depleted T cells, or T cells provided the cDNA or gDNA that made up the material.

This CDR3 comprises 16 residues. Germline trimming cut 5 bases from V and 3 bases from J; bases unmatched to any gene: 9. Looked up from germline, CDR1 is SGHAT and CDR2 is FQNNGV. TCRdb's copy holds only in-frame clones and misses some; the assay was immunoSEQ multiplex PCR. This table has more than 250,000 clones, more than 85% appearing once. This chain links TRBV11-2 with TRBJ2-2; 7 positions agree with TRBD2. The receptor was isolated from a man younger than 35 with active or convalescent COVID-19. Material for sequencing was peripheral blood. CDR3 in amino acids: CASSNERGWDTGELFF. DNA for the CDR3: TGTGCCAGCAGCAACGAGCGGGGATGGGACACCGGGGAGCTGTTTTTT. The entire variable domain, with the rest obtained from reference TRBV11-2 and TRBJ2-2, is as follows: EAGVAQSPRYKIIEKRQSVAFWCNPISGHATLYWYQQILGQGPKLLIQFQNNGVVDDSQLPKDRFSAERLKGVDSTLKIQPAKLEDSAVYLCASSNERGWDTGELFFGEGSRLTVL.